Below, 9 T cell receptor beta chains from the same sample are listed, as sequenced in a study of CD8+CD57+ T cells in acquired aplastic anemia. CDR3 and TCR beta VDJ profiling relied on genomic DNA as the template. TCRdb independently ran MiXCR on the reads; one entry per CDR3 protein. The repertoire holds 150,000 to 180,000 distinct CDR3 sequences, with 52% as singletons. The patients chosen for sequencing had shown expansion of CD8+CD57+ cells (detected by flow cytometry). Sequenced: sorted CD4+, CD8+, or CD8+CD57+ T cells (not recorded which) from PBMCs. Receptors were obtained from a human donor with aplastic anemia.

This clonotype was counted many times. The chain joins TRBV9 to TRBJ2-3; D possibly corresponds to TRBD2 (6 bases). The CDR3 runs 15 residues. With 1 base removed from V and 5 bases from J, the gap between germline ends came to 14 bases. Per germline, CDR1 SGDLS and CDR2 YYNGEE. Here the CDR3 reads CASSVQGSGGDTQYF. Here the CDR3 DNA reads TGTGCCAGCAGCGTACAGGGTAGCGGCGGAGATACGCAGTATTTT.

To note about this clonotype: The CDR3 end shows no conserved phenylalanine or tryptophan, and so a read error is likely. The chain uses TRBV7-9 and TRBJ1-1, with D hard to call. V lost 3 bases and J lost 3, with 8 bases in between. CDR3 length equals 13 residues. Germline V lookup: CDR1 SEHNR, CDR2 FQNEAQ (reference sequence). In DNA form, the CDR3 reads TGTGCCAGCAGCTTTGTCGAGTACACTGAAGCTTTCCTT. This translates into CASSFVEYTEAFL.

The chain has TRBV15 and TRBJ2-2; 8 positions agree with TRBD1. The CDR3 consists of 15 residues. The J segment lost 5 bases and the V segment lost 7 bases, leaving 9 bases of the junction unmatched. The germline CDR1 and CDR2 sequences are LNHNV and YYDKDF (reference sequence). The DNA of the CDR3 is TGTGCCACCAAATCAGGACAGGGAAGTACCGGGGAGCTGTTTTTT. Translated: CATKSGQGSTGELFF.

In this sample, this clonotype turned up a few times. CDR3 DNA: TGTGCCAGCACCCCAATATCCGGGGATGGGATTAATCAGCCCCAGCATTTT. Amino acid sequence: CASTPISGDGINQPQHF. The J gene is TRBJ1-5, the V gene TRBV27; D is unresolved. Germline V gene lookup returns CDR1 MNHEY and CDR2 SMNVEV (reference sequence). V was cut by 7 bases and J by 4 bases, with 23 bases left in between. This CDR3 contains 17 residues.

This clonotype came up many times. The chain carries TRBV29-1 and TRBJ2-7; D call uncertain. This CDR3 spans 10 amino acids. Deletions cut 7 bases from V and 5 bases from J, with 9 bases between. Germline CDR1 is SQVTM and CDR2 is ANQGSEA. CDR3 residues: CSAGSDEQYF. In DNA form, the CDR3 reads TGCAGCGCCGGCAGTGACGAGCAGTACTTC.

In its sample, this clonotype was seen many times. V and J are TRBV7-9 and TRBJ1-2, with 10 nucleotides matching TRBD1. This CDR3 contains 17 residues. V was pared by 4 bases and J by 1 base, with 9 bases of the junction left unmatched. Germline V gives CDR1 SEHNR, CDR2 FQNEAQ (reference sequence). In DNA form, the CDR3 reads TGTGCCAGCAGCTCTACATCGGGACAGGGGATTAACTATGGCTACACCTTC. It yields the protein CASSSTSGQGINYGYTF.

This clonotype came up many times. The CDR3 loop is CASSIRGANEQFF. CDR3 nucleotide sequence: TGTGCCAGTAGTATAAGGGGGGCGAATGAGCAGTTCTTC. The J gene is TRBJ2-1, the V gene TRBV19, with D tentatively TRBD1 or TRBD2 (6 bases each). Germline assignment: CDR1 LNHDA and CDR2 SQIVND (reference sequence). The CDR3 has 13 amino acids. V dropped 2 bases and J dropped 7 bases, with 9 bases sitting between them.

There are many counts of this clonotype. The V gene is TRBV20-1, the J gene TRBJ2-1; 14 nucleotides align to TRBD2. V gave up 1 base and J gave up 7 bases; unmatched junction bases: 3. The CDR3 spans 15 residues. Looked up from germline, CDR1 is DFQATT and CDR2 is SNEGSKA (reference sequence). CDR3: CSARGLAGGRNEQFF. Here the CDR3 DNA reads TGCAGTGCTAGAGGACTAGCGGGGGGGCGTAATGAGCAGTTCTTC.

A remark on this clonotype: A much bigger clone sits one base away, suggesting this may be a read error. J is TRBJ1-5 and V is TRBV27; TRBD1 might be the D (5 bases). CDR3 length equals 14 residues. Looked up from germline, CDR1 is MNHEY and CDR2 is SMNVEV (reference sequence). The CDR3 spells CVSSLGRKNQPQHF. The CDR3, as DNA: TGTGTCAGCAGTTTGGGACGGAAGAATCAGCCCCAGCATTTT.